The clone carrying this TCR beta chain came up a few times. Healthy Caucasian individuals from Russia aged about 6 to 95 were enrolled as donors. The total RNA that was extracted per sample amounted to at least 5 micrograms. This sample was included in a study of blood T cells in healthy people across ages. About the research overall: Template-switching capture recovered about one barcoded beta molecule per two T cells.

With a J-beta primer mix and a sample-barcoded 5' primer, a second PCR ran about 7 to 12 cycles. A 12-random-nucleotide template-switch adaptor tagged each cDNA molecule. Using its own MiXCR run on the 5' RACE reads, TCRdb lists one record per CDR3 protein. The repertoire holds around 990,000 distinct CDR3 sequences, with 35% to 40% as singletons. CDR1 is SGHTA and CDR2 is FQGNSA in the germline V gene. The CDR3 spans 14 residues. Trimming took 2 bases from V and 4 from J, leaving 9 bases between them. Sequencing used blood. The TCR comes from a man aged 18 to 29 in good health. This chain links TRBV7-2 with TRBJ2-1; TRBD1 is a possible D gene (5 bases). The CDR3 here is CASSLPTVYNEQFF. CDR3 sequence (DNA): TGTGCCAGCAGCTTACCGACAGTTTACAATGAGCAGTTCTTC.